Below are 5 T cell receptor beta chains sequenced from a single sample in a study of type 1 and type 2 diabetes patients. The PCR template was genomic DNA. Amplification of the beta chain CDR3 used 30 forward and 13 reverse multiplex primers. TCRdb re-analysed the multiplex PCR reads in MiXCR, keeping a single row per CDR3 protein. The table shows about 290,000 distinct CDR3 sequences, with 40% to 50% occurring only once. The material sequenced was peripheral blood mononuclear cells (PBMCs). Receptor source: a man in his late teens or twenties with type 2 diabetes.

The gene calls are TRBV24-1 and TRBJ1-2, with D perhaps TRBD1 (6 bases). Germline V gives CDR1 KGHDR, CDR2 SFDVKD. The CDR3 sequence is 13 residues long. Deletions cut 12 bases from V and 1 base from J, with 14 bases between. Here the CDR3 reads CASQDSVNYGYTF. The CDR3 DNA is TGTGCCTCACAGGACAGTGTTAACTATGGCTACACCTTC.

The J gene is TRBJ2-3, the V gene TRBV29-1; 9 bases are shared with TRBD2. V lost 4 bases, J lost 2 bases, and 7 bases stayed unmatched. This CDR3 is 15 amino acids long. Germline CDR1 SQVTM, CDR2 ANQGSEA. For the CDR3, the DNA is TGCAGCGTTGTAGGGCTAGCGGGATACACAGATACGCAGTATTTT. Translating gives CSVVGLAGYTDTQYF.

This clonotype has more than one count but fewer than ten. The CDR3 is CASSSAPGDTEAFF. CDR3 bases: TGTGCCAGTAGTAGTGCCCCAGGGGACACTGAAGCTTTCTTT. This chain uses TRBV19 with TRBJ1-1, with D possibly being TRBD1 (6 bases). Trimming removed 4 bases at V and 3 bases at J, with 12 bases between. Per germline, CDR1 LNHDA and CDR2 SQIVND (reference sequence). The CDR3 consists of 14 residues.

This clonotype was seen a few times. The chain carries TRBV25-1 and TRBJ1-6; the D gene is possibly TRBD1 (6 bases). The V end lost 6 bases, the J end lost 2 bases, and 14 bases lay between the germline ends. This CDR3 region has 16 residues. Germline lookup yields CDR1 MGHDK and CDR2 SYGVNS. The CDR3 loop is CASRRSDSPYNSPLHF. For the CDR3, the DNA is TGTGCCAGCAGGAGATCGGACAGCCCCTATAATTCACCCCTCCACTTT.

This clonotype was counted once. A single base separates this from a much larger clone, so it may be a read error. The genes are TRBV2 and TRBJ1-1, with 7 nucleotides matching TRBD1. The CDR3 is 14 amino acids. Germline CDR1 SNHLY, CDR2 FYNNEI. The CDR3 DNA reads TGTGCCAGCAGTAGACAGGGTGGAGACACTGAAGCTCTCTTT. Its translation: CASSRQGGDTEALF.